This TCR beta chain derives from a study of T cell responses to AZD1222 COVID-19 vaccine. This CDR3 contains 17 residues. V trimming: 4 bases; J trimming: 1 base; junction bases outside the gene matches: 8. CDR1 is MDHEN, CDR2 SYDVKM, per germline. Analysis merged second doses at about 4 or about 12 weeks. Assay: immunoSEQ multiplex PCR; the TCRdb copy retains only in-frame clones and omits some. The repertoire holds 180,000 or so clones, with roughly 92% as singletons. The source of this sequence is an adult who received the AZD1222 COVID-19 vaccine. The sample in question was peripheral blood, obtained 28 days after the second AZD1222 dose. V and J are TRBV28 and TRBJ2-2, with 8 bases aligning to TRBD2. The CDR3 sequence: CASSSSGGGGNTGELFF. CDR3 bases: TGTGCCAGCAGTTCAAGCGGGGGTGGAGGGAACACCGGGGAGCTGTTTTTT.